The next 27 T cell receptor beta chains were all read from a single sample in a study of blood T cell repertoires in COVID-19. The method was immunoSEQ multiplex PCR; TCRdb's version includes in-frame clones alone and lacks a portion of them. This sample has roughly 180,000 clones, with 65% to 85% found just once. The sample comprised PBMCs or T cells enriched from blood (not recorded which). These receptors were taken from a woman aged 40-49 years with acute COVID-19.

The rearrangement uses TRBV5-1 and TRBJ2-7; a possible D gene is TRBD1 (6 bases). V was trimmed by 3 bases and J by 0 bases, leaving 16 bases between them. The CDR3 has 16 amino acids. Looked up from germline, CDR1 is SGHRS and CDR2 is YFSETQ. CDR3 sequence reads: CASSSQGGVFSYEQYF. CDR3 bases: TGCGCCAGCAGCTCACAGGGTGGGGTTTTCTCCTACGAGCAGTACTTC.

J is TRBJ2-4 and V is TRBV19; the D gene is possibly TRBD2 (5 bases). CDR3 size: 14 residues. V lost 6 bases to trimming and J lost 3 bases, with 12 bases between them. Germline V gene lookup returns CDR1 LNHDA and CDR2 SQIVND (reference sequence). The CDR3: CASSSRGGKNIQYF. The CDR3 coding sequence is TGTGCCAGTAGCAGCCGTGGAGGCAAAAACATTCAGTACTTC.

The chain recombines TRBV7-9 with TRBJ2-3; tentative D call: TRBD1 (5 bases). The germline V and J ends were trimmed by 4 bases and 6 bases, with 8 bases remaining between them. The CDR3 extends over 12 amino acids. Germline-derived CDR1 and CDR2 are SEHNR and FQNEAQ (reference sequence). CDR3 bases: TGTGCCAGCAGCTCCTCAGGGGATACGCAGTATTTT. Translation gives CASSSSGDTQYF.

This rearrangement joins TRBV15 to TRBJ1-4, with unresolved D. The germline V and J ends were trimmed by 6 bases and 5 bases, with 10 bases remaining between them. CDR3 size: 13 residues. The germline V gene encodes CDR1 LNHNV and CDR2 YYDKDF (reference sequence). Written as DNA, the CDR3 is TGTGCCACCAGTGCAGGTTTAAATGAAAAACTGTTTTTT. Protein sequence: CATSAGLNEKLFF.

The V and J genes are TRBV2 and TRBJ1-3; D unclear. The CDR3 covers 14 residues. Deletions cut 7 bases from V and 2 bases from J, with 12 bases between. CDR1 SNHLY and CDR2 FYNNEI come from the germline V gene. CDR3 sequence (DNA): TGTGCCAGCATGTGGCAGACTCCTGGAAACACCATATATTTT. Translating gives CASMWQTPGNTIYF.

CDR3 in amino acids: CASSSGDTQYF. The CDR3 DNA reads TGTGCCAGCAGCAGTGGAGATACGCAGTATTTT. The rearrangement links TRBV12-3 or TRBV12-4 to TRBJ2-3; D not resolved. The V and J ends lost 6 bases and 5 bases respectively, with 6 bases between them. CDR3 length: 11 amino acids.

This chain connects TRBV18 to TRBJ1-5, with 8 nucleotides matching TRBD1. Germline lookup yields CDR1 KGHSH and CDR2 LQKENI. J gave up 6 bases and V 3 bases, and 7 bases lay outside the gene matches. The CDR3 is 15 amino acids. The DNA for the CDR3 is TGTGCCAGCTCACCGATGGGGACAGGTCGTCAGCCCCAGCATTTT. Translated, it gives CASSPMGTGRQPQHF.

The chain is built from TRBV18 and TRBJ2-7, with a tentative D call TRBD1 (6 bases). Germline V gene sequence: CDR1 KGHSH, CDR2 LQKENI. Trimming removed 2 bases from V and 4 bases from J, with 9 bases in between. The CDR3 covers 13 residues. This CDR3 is CASSPGQKYEQYV. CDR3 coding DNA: TGTGCCAGCTCACCAGGACAGAAATACGAGCAGTACGTC.

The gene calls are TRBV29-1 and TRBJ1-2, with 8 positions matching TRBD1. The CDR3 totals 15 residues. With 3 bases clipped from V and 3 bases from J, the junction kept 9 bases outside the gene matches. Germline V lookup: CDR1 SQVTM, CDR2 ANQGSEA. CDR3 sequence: CSVEPLGQGDYGYTF. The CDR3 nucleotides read TGCAGCGTTGAGCCCCTCGGACAGGGCGACTATGGCTACACCTTC. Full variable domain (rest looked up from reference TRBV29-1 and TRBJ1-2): SAVISQKPSRDICQRGTSLTIQCQVDSQVTMMFWYRQQPGQSLTLIATANQGSEATYESGFVIDKFPISRPNLTFSTLTVSNMSPEDSSIYLCSVEPLGQGDYGYTFGSGTRLTVV.

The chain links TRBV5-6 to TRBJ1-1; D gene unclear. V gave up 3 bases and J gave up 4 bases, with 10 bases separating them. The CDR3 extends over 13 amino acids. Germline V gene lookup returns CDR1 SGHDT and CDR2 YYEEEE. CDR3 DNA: TGTGCCAGCAGCTGGGAGTCATTCACTGAAGCTTTCTTT. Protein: CASSWESFTEAFF.

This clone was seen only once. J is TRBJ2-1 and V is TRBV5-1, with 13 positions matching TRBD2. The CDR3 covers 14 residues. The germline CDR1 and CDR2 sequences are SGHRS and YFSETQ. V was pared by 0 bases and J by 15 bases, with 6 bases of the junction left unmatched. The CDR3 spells CASSLGLAGGWGFF. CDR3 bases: TGCGCCAGCAGCTTGGGACTAGCGGGAGGCTGGGGGTTCTTC.

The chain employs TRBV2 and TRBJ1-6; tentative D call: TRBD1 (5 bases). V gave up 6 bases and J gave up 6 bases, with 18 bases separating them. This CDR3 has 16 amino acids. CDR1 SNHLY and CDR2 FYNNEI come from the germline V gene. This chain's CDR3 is CASRSDGGIGNSPLHF. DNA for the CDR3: TGTGCCAGCAGGAGTGACGGGGGAATTGGTAATTCACCCCTCCACTTT.

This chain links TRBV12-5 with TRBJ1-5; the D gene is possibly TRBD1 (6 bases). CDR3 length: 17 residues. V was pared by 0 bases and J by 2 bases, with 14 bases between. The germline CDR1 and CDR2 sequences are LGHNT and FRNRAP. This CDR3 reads CASGLVVTGMGNQPQHF. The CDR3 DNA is TGTGCTAGTGGTTTGGTTGTAACAGGGATGGGCAATCAGCCCCAGCATTTT.

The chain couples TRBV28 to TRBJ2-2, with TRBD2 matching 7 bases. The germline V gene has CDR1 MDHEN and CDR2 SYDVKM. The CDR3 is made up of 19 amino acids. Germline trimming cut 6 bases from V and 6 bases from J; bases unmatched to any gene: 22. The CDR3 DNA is TGTGCCAGCAGCCCAAACTGGGGGGGGATTGAGAGGCAGGCCGGGGAGCTGTTTTTT. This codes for CASSPNWGGIERQAGELFF.

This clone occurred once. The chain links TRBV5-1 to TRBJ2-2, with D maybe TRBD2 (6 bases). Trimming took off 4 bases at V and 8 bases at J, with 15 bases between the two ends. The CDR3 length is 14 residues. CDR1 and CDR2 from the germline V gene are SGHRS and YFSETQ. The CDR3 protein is CASSATRLEGELFF. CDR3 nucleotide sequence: TGCGCCAGCAGCGCGACTAGGTTAGAGGGGGAGCTGTTTTTT.

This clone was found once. The CDR3 sequence is CASSQENSGSSYEQYF. The CDR3 DNA reads as TGTGCCAGCAGCCAAGAGAATAGCGGGAGCTCCTACGAGCAGTACTTC. The chain combines TRBV4-2 with TRBJ2-7; 9 nucleotides match TRBD2. Germline CDR1 and CDR2: LGHNA and YNFKEQ. Trimming at V came to 0 bases and at J to 0 bases, leaving 3 bases not matched to a gene. The CDR3 sequence is 16 residues long.

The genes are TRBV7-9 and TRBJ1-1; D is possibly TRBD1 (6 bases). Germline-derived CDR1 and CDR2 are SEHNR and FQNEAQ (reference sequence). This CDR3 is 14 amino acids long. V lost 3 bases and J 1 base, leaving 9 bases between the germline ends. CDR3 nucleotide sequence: TGTGCCAGCAGCTTGGGGACACCGAACACTGAAGCTTTCTTT. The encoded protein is CASSLGTPNTEAFF.

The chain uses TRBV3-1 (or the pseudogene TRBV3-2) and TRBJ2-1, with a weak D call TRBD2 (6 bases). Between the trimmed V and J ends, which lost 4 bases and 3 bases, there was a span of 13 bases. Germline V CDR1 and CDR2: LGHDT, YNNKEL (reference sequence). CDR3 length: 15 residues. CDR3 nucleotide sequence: TGTGCCAGCAGCCTGTCCGGGGGAAACTACAATGAGCAGTTCTTC. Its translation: CASSLSGGNYNEQFF.

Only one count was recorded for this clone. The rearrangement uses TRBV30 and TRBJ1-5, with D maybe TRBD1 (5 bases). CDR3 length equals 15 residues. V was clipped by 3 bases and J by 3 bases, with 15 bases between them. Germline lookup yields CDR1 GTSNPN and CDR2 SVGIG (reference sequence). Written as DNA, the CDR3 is TGTGCCTGGAGCGCCACCGGGACTAACAATCAGCCCCAGCATTTT. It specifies CAWSATGTNNQPQHF.

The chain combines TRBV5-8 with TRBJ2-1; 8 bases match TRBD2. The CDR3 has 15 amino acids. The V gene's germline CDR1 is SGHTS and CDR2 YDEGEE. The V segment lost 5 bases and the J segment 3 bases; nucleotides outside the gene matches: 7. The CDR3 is CASRRGLAGYNEQFF. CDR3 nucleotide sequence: TGTGCCAGCAGAAGAGGACTAGCTGGCTACAATGAGCAGTTCTTC. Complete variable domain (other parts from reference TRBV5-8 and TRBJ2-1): EAGVTQSPTHLIKTRGQQATLRCSPISGHTSVYWYQQALGLGLQFLLWYDEGEERNRGNFPPRFSGRQFPNYSSELNVNALELEDSALYLCASRRGLAGYNEQFFGPGTRLTVL.

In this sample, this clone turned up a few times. This chain's CDR3 is CASSLARGARSTGELFF. DNA of the CDR3: TGTGCCAGCAGCTTAGCCAGGGGGGCGCGGAGCACCGGGGAGCTGTTTTTT. The chain joins TRBV7-6 to TRBJ2-2; D might be TRBD1 (7 bases). The CDR3 sequence is 17 residues long. Germline V gives CDR1 SGHVS, CDR2 FNYEAQ. Between the trimmed V and J ends, which lost 0 bases and 4 bases, there was a span of 15 bases.

As DNA, the CDR3 is TGTGCCAGCAGCAAGATGGACAAGAACACCGGGGAGCTGTTTTTT. This sequence encodes CASSKMDKNTGELFF. V and J are TRBV7-3 and TRBJ2-2; the D gene is possibly TRBD1 (5 bases). Germline values: CDR1 SGHTA, CDR2 FQGTGA. V lost 5 bases, J lost 1 base, and 11 bases lay in between. The CDR3 loop spans 15 amino acids.

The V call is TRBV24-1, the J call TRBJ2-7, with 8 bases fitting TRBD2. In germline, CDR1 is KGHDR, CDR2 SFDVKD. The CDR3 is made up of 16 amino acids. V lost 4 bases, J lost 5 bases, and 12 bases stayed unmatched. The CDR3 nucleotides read TGTGCCACCAGTGACGTGAGCGGGAGTTTCAGCAACGAGCAGTACGTC. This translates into CATSDVSGSFSNEQYV.

The CDR3: CASRSTGLNTEAFF. The CDR3 DNA is TGCGCCAGCAGGTCGACAGGGCTGAACACTGAAGCTTTCTTT. The J gene is TRBJ1-1, the V gene TRBV5-1; 7 bases line up with TRBD1. With 5 bases clipped from V and 0 bases from J, the junction kept 4 bases outside the gene matches. CDR3 length: 14 amino acids. Germline V gene data show CDR1 as SGHRS and CDR2 as YFSETQ.

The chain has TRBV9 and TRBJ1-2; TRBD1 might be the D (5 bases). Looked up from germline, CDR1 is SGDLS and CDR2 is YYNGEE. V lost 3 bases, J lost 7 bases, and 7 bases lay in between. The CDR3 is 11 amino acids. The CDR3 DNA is TGTGCCAGCAGCGCCCAGGGTGGCTACACCTTC. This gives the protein CASSAQGGYTF.

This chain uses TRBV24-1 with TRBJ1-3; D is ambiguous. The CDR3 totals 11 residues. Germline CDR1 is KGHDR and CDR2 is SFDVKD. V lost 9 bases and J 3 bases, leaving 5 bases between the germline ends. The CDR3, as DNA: TGTGCCACCCCCCTTGGAAACACCATATATTTT. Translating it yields CATPLGNTIYF.

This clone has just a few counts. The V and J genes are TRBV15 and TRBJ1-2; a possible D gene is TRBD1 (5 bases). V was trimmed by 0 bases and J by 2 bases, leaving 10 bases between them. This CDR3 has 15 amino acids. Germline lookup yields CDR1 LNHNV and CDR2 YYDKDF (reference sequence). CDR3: CATSRDLTENYGYTF. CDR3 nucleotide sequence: TGTGCCACCAGCAGAGATCTGACAGAAAACTATGGCTACACCTTC. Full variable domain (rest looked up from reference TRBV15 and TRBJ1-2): DAMVIQNPRYQVTQFGKPVTLSCSQTLNHNVMYWYQQKSSQAPKLLFHYYDKDFNNEADTPDNFQSRRPNTSFCFLDIRSPGLGDTAMYLCATSRDLTENYGYTFGSGTRLTVV.